One sample yielded the 6 T cell receptor beta chains listed below, sequenced in a study of cytomegalovirus exposure and HLA in healthy donors. It was with 60 Vbeta and 13 Jbeta primers that the PCR ran. Sequencing used immunoSEQ multiplex PCR; TCRdb keeps in-frame clones, though not all of them. The sample includes approximately 50,000 clones, about three quarters of them seen just once. Sequences were obtained from PBMCs. These receptors were collected from a man younger than 45 in good health and CMV-seropositive.

This chain links TRBV7-9 with TRBJ2-7; D call uncertain. The CDR3 is made up of 15 amino acids. The V gene's germline CDR1 is SEHNR and CDR2 FQNEAQ (reference sequence). V was trimmed by 5 bases and J by 1 base, leaving 15 bases between them. The CDR3 DNA reads TGTGCCAGCAGCCCCCCGCCGGGTAGGTCCTACGAGCAGTACTTC. Protein sequence: CASSPPPGRSYEQYF.

The chain's CDR3 is CARGRGGEVDTQYF. For the CDR3, the DNA is TGTGCCAGGGGCAGAGGGGGGGAGGTTGATACGCAGTATTTT. The rearrangement joins TRBV2 to TRBJ2-3, with a possible D match to TRBD2 (7 bases). Looked up from germline, CDR1 is SNHLY and CDR2 is FYNNEI. The CDR3 extends over 14 amino acids. Trimming took 9 bases from V and 6 from J, leaving 19 bases between them.

The chain links TRBV5-6 to TRBJ2-6; 8 nucleotides line up with TRBD1. The germline gives CDR1 SGHDT, CDR2 YYEEEE. This CDR3 is built from 18 residues. Trimming cost V 1 base and J 4 bases; bases outside gene matches: 10. CDR3 loop: CASSLRPGGWGGANVLTF. DNA of the CDR3: TGTGCCAGCAGCTTGCGCCCAGGGGGCTGGGGAGGGGCCAACGTCCTGACTTTC.

For this clone: Additional DNA sequences in this sample encode the identical CDR3. This sequence joins TRBV18 and TRBJ1-5; 8 bases agree with TRBD1. This CDR3 has 15 residues. Trimming cost V 6 bases and J 2 bases; bases outside gene matches: 6. Germline V gene lookup returns CDR1 KGHSH and CDR2 LQKENI. In DNA, the CDR3 is TGTGCCAGCTCGCCCGACAGGGGAGGCAATCAGCCCCAGCATTTT. This translates into CASSPDRGGNQPQHF. Combining the CDR3 with reference TRBV18 and TRBJ1-5 gives the whole variable domain NAGVMQNPRHLVRRRGQEARLRCSPMKGHSHVYWYRQLPEEGLKFMVYLQKENIIDESGMPKERFSAEFPKEGPSILRIQQVVRGDSAAYFCASSPDRGGNQPQHFGDGTRLSIL.

The chain recombines TRBV6-1 with TRBJ2-3, with 9 bases aligning to TRBD1. Germline V gene data show CDR1 as MNHNS and CDR2 as SASEGT. This CDR3 is built from 15 residues. Unmatched junction bases numbered 5, after V lost 5 bases and J lost 2 bases. The CDR3 nucleotides are TGTGCCAGCAGTAAACAGGGGGCGAACACAGATACGCAGTATTTT. It encodes CASSKQGANTDTQYF.

In DNA, the CDR3 is TGTGCCTGGAGTGTACGACGGGGAGTCGGGAACACCATATATTTT. As protein: CAWSVRRGVGNTIYF. The chain joins TRBV30 to TRBJ1-3, with no clear D. V lost 0 bases, J lost 7 bases, and 16 bases lay in between. The CDR3 covers 15 residues. From germline, CDR1 is GTSNPN and CDR2 SVGIG (reference sequence).